What follows is one T cell receptor beta chain and its context. This sample was included in a study of blood T cell repertoires in COVID-19. Overall study: PBMCs, B-cell-depleted T cells, or T cells provided the cDNA or gDNA that made up the material.

The method was immunoSEQ multiplex PCR; TCRdb's version includes in-frame clones alone and lacks a portion of them. Among around 200,000 clones listed, 65% to 85% were seen once. CDR1 and CDR2 (germline): LNHDA, SQIVND (reference sequence). The CDR3 spans 14 residues. V lost 6 bases and J lost 4, with 15 bases in between. The chain recombines TRBV19 with TRBJ2-5, with D tentatively TRBD2 (5 bases). The TCR originated in a woman older than 75 with acute or convalescent COVID-19. Sequencing was carried out using peripheral blood. CDR3 loop: CASRDSAGRETQYF. The DNA for the CDR3 is TGTGCCAGTAGGGACTCCGCGGGTCGAGAGACCCAGTACTTC.